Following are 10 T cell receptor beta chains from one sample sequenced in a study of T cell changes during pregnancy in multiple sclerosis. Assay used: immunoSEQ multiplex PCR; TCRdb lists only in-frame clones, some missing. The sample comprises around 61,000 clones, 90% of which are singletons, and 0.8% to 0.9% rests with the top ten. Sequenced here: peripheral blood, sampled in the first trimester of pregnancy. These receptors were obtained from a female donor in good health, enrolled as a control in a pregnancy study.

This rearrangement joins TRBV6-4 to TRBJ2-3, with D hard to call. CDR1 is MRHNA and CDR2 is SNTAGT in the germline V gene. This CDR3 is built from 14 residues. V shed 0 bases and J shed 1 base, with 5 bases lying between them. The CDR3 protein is CASSDSGGTDTQYF. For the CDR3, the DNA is TGTGCCAGCAGTGACTCCGGTGGCACAGATACGCAGTATTTT.

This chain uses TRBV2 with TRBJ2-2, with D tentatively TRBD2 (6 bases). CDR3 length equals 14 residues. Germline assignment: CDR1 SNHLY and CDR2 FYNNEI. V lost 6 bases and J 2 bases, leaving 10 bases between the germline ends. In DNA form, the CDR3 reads TGTGCCAGCAGGCCGGGGACTAACACCGGGGAGCTGTTTTTT. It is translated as CASRPGTNTGELFF.

CDR3 region: CASSQERQGYGYTF. The DNA of the CDR3 is TGTGCCAGCAGCCAAGAAAGGCAGGGGTATGGCTACACCTTC. The rearrangement uses TRBV14 and TRBJ1-2; tentative D call: TRBD1 (6 bases). V was shortened by 0 bases and J by 5 bases, with 10 bases between the two germline ends. In germline, CDR1 is SGHDN, CDR2 FVKESK. The CDR3 runs 14 residues.

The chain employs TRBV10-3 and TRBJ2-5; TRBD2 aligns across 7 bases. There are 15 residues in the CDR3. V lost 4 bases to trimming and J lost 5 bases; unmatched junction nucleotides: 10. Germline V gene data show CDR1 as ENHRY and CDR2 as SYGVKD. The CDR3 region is CAISADGGIGETQYF. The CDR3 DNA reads TGTGCCATCAGTGCCGACGGGGGGATCGGGGAGACCCAGTACTTC.

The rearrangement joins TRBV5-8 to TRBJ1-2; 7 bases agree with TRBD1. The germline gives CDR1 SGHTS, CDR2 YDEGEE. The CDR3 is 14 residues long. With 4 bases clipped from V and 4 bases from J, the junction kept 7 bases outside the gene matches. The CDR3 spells CASSPGQTAYGYTF. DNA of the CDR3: TGTGCCAGCAGCCCGGGACAGACAGCCTATGGCTACACCTTC.

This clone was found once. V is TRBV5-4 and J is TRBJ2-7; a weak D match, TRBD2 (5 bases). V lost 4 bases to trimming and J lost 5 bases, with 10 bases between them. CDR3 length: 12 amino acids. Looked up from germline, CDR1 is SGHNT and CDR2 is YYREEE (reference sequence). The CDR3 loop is CASSRWGDEQYF. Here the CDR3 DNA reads TGTGCCAGCAGCCGATGGGGAGACGAGCAGTACTTC.

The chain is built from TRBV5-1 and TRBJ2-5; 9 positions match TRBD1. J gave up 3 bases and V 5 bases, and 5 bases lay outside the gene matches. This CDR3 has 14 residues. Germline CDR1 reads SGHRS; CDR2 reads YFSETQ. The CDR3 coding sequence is TGCGCCAGCAGTCGGGGACAGGGAAAAGAGACCCAGTACTTC. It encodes CASSRGQGKETQYF.

The CDR3 DNA sequence: TGTGCCAGCAGCGTAGGCGGGGATTCTGGAAACACCATATATTTT. This gives the protein CASSVGGDSGNTIYF. The chain links TRBV9 to TRBJ1-3; D not certain. CDR1 SGDLS and CDR2 YYNGEE come from the germline V gene. The CDR3 is 15 residues long. V was pared by 0 bases and J by 1 base, with 8 bases between.

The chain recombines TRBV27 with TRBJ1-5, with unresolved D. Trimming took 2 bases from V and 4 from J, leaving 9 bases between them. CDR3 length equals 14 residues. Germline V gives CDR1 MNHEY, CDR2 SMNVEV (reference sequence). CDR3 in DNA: TGTGCCAGCAGTTTAAGAAGAGATAATCAGCCCCAGCATTTT. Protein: CASSLRRDNQPQHF.

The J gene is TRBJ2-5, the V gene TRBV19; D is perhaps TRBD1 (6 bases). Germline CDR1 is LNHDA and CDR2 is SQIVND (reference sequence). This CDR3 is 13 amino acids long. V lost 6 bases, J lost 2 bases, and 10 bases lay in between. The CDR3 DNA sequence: TGTGCCAGTAGACAACAGGGTCAAGAGACCCAGTACTTC. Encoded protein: CASRQQGQETQYF.